This TCR beta chain was recovered during a study of control samples from healthy donors and cancer patients. Assay used: immunoSEQ multiplex PCR; TCRdb lists only in-frame clones, some missing. The repertoire holds 75,000 to 95,000 clones, approximately 84% seen once, with 38% in the top ten. In germline, CDR1 is SQVTM, CDR2 ANQGSEA. CDR3 length: 11 residues. Germline trimming cut 5 bases from V and 9 bases from J; bases unmatched to any gene: 6. The chain uses TRBV29-1 and TRBJ1-2; TRBD1 matches at 7 bases. The clonotype originates from a man between 65 and 80 years old with lung cancer. The specimen was PBMCs. In DNA, the CDR3 is TGCAGCGTTATGACAGGGCAAAGCTACACCTTC. This encodes CSVMTGQSYTF. Drawing the rest from reference TRBV29-1 and TRBJ1-2, the complete variable domain is SAVISQKPSRDICQRGTSLTIQCQVDSQVTMMFWYRQQPGQSLTLIATANQGSEATYESGFVIDKFPISRPNLTFSTLTVSNMSPEDSSIYLCSVMTGQSYTFGSGTRLTVV.